This T cell receptor beta chain was recorded in a study of shared clonotypes between healthy human individuals. On the study more broadly: Per donor, three plates held CD4 naive cells, three held CD4 memory, two held CD8 naive and one held CD8 memory. General study results and limits: Sampling was confined to blood; repertoires within tissues likely differ. Clonotype sharing among donors was thought likely to change with sequencing depth.

Produced via immunoSEQ multiplex PCR; TCRdb's table is partial and in-frame only. There are roughly 2.5 million clones in the sample; more than 90% occur only once, and roughly 0.14% lies in the top ten. Notes on this clone: The antigen remains undetermined.

Germline CDR1 is MNHEY and CDR2 is SMNVEV (reference sequence). The CDR3 has 16 amino acids. V gave up 2 bases and J gave up 1 base; unmatched junction bases: 5. V is TRBV27 and J is TRBJ2-3, with 8 bases fitting TRBD2. The sequenced sample consisted of naive CD4+ T cells sorted from blood. Subset meaning: CD45RA+ positively selected. The receptor was isolated from a man in his late teens or twenties in good health. CDR3 loop: CASSLISGKGTDTQYF. The DNA for the CDR3 is TGTGCCAGCAGTTTAATTAGCGGGAAGGGCACAGATACGCAGTATTTT.